This T cell receptor beta chain was found in a study of T-cell reconstitution after alpha-beta-depleted transplantation in children. Preparation of the TCRbeta library was carried out with unique molecular identifiers. MiXCR, run by TCRdb on the PCR reads, gives a single entry per CDR3 protein. Of 200,000 to 250,000 distinct CDR3 sequences detected, 8.5% to 10% appear once; the ten largest clones hold 5% to 7%. This clonotype was picked up many times. Source: PBMCs from the stem cell graft donor, taken from the stem cell graft. The receptor was isolated from a human donor who donated a stem cell graft to a child with acute lymphoblastic leukemia.

The CDR3 loop reads CSARGTSDYEQYF. The CDR3 nucleotides read TGCAGTGCTAGAGGGACTAGCGACTACGAGCAGTACTTC. The chain combines TRBV20-1 with TRBJ2-7; 9 bases match TRBD2. J lost 3 bases, V lost 1 base, and 1 base had no gene match. There are 13 residues in the CDR3. CDR1 is DFQATT and CDR2 is SNEGSKA in the germline V gene (reference sequence).